Listed below are T cell receptor beta chains from one sample, sequenced in a study of graft-versus-host responses after intestinal transplantation. Produced via immunoSEQ multiplex PCR; TCRdb's table is partial and in-frame only. The sample yields 30,000 to 35,000 clones, around 83% seen once. The antigens these receptors bind are not known. The sequenced sample was unstimulated CD8+ T cells sorted from spleen or lymph node cells, obtained before intestinal transplant. Receptors originate from a human donor who received an intestinal transplant. The CDR3 runs from the conserved cysteine through the conserved F or W. Each record gives: J gene, D gene, V gene, clone size, CDR3 protein, CDR3 DNA. D genes are given only for firm matches. Where a row states a size, it is once, few, many or the class of an expanded clone; other rows omit it.

TRBJ2-1	.	TRBV19	.	CASSSSDSISYNEQFF	TGTGCCAGTAGTAGCTCTGACAGCATCTCCTACAATGAGCAGTTCTTC
TRBJ1-5	.	TRBV11-2	.	CASSFRPGDQPQHF	TGTGCCAGCAGCTTTCGGCCGGGGGATCAGCCCCAGCATTTT
TRBJ2-7	TRBD1	TRBV19	once	CASSIRDRYEQYF	TGTGCCAGTAGTATAAGGGACAGATACGAGCAGTACTTC
TRBJ2-3	TRBD2	TRBV7-9	.	CASSITSGGPSTDTQYF	TGTGCCAGCAGCATTACTAGCGGGGGGCCTAGCACAGATACGCAGTATTTT
TRBJ2-1	TRBD2	TRBV5-1	.	CASSLHSQLAEGLYNEQFF	TGCGCCAGCAGCTTACACTCCCAACTAGCGGAAGGGCTCTACAATGAGCAGTTCTTC
TRBJ1-2	.	TRBV6-1	.	CASSDSTAYGYTF	TGTGCCAGCAGTGACTCGACAGCATATGGCTACACCTTC
TRBJ1-1	.	TRBV12-5	.	CASGTAGTEAFF	TGTGCTAGTGGTACAGCTGGGACTGAAGCTTTCTTT
TRBJ2-7	.	TRBV9	.	CASSAWDNYEQYF	TGTGCCAGCAGCGCTTGGGACAACTACGAGCAGTACTTC
TRBJ2-1	TRBD2	TRBV27	once	CASTAGLAGLRANEQFF	TGTGCCAGCACCGCGGGACTAGCGGGGCTCCGCGCTAATGAGCAGTTCTTC
TRBJ2-2	.	TRBV28	.	CASSPPGDGELFF	TGTGCCAGCAGTCCCCCTGGAGACGGGGAGCTGTTTTTT
TRBJ1-1	TRBD1	TRBV28	.	CASDRGGTEAFF	TGTGCCAGCGACAGGGGGGGCACTGAAGCTTTCTTT
TRBJ2-7	TRBD2	TRBV10-3	.	CAISDPHGLAGFSSYEQYF	TGTGCCATCAGTGATCCCCACGGACTAGCGGGCTTCAGTTCCTACGAGCAGTACTTC
TRBJ2-3	TRBD1	TRBV28	.	CASSLRGPGDTQYF	TGTGCCAGCAGCCTCAGGGGGCCTGGAGATACGCAGTATTTT
TRBJ2-3	TRBD2	TRBV2	.	CASSVGPTSDLLDTQYF	TGTGCCAGCAGTGTCGGTCCGACTAGCGACCTCCTAGATACGCAGTATTTT
TRBJ2-4	.	TRBV10-1	.	CASSEEAGSKNIQYF	TGCGCCAGCAGTGAGGAGGCGGGATCCAAAAACATTCAGTACTTC
TRBJ1-1	.	TRBV10-3	.	CAISESGGPNTEAFF	TGTGCCATCAGTGAGTCGGGGGGACCTAACACTGAAGCTTTCTTT
TRBJ2-7	TRBD1	TRBV9	.	CASSNQRGQDEQYF	TGTGCCAGCAGCAACCAAAGGGGGCAGGACGAGCAGTACTTC
TRBJ1-4	.	TRBV15	.	CATSGSSQGREKLFF	TGTGCCACCAGCGGGTCTTCTCAGGGAAGGGAAAAACTGTTTTTT
TRBJ2-7	.	TRBV28	.	CASSLRADSSYEQYF	TGTGCCAGCAGTTTAAGGGCCGACAGCTCCTACGAGCAGTACTTC
TRBJ2-7	TRBD1	TRBV4-1	.	CASSPGTGFYEQYF	TGCGCCAGCAGCCCCGGGACAGGGTTCTACGAGCAGTACTTC
TRBJ2-7	.	TRBV27	once	CASSWRGGYEQYF	TGTGCCAGCAGCTGGCGGGGCGGCTACGAGCAGTACTTC
TRBJ1-2	.	TRBV5-6	.	CASSLGTIRVYGYTF	TGTGCCAGCAGCTTGGGGACAATTAGAGTCTATGGCTACACCTTC
TRBJ1-1	.	TRBV9	once	CASSVGGDTEAFF	TGTGCCAGCAGCGTTGGGGGGGACACTGAAGCTTTCTTT
TRBJ2-7	.	TRBV28	.	CASSYLQGARHEQYF	TGTGCCAGCAGCTACTTACAAGGGGCGAGACACGAGCAGTACTTC
TRBJ2-1	TRBD1	TRBV28	.	CASSFGLQGAGNEQFF	TGTGCCAGCAGTTTCGGTCTGCAGGGGGCGGGTAATGAGCAGTTCTTC
TRBJ2-1	.	TRBV28	.	CASSRGGEAYNEQFF	TGTGCCAGCAGTCGCGGGGGCGAAGCCTACAATGAGCAGTTCTTC
TRBJ1-5	.	TRBV19	.	CASSIGGGSYQPQHF	TGTGCCAGTAGTATAGGAGGAGGGTCATATCAGCCCCAGCATTTT
TRBJ1-6	.	TRBV5-1	.	CASSLEGWASGDLNSPLHF	TGCGCCAGCAGCTTGGAAGGTTGGGCGTCAGGGGACCTTAATTCACCCCTCCACTTT
TRBJ2-1	TRBD2	TRBV15	.	CATSRDRSGRGSEQFF	TGTGCCACCAGCAGAGATCGGAGCGGGAGGGGAAGTGAGCAGTTCTTC
TRBJ2-5	TRBD2	TRBV6-1	.	CASSDWRGAMGTQYF	TGTGCCAGCAGTGACTGGCGGGGGGCGATGGGGACCCAGTACTTC
TRBJ2-3	TRBD2	TRBV5-1	.	CASRLAGGPDTQYF	TGCGCCAGCCGATTAGCGGGAGGACCAGATACGCAGTATTTT
TRBJ1-1	TRBD1	TRBV19	.	CASKLVPGQGGYGAFF	TGTGCCAGTAAGCTTGTACCAGGACAGGGTGGTTATGGAGCTTTCTTT